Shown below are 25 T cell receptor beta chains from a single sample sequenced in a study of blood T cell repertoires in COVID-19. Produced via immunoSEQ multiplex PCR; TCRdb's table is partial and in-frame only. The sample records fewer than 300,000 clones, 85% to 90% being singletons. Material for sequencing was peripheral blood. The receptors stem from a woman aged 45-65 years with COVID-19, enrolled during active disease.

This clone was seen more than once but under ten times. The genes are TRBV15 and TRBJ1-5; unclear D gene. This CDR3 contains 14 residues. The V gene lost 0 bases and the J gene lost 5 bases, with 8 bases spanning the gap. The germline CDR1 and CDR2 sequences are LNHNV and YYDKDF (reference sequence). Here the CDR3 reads CATSRDTADQPQHF. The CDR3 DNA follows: TGTGCCACCAGCAGAGATACCGCGGATCAGCCCCAGCATTTT.

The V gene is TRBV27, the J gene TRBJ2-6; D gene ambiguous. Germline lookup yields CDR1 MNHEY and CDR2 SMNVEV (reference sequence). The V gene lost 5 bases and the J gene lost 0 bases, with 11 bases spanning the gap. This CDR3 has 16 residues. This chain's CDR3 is CASSPPSSSGANVLTF. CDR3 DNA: TGTGCCAGCAGTCCCCCCTCTAGCTCTGGGGCCAACGTCCTGACTTTC.

The DNA of the CDR3 is TGCGCCAGCAGCCAAGTGGGAGCGGGGTTAAATGAGCAGTTCTTC. Its protein product is CASSQVGAGLNEQFF. The genes are TRBV4-1 and TRBJ2-1; TRBD2 agrees at 7 bases. The CDR3 has 15 amino acids. CDR1 and CDR2 (germline): MGHRA, YSYEKL. Trimming removed 1 base from V and 7 bases from J; junction bases left unmatched: 7.

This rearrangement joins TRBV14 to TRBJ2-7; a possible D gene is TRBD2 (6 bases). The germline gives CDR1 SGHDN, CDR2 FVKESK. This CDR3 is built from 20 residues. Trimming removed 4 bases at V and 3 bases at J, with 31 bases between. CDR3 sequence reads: CASSPFRGRGRDSTSYEQYF. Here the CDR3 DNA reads TGTGCCAGCAGCCCGTTCCGAGGTCGGGGCCGGGACTCGACAAGCTACGAGCAGTACTTC.

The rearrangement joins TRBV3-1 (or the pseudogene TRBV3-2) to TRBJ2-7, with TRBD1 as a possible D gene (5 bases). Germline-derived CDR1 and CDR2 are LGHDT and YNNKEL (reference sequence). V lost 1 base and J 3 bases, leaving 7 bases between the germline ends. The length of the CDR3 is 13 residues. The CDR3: CASSQGTNYEQYF. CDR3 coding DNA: TGTGCCAGCAGCCAAGGGACAAACTACGAGCAGTACTTC.

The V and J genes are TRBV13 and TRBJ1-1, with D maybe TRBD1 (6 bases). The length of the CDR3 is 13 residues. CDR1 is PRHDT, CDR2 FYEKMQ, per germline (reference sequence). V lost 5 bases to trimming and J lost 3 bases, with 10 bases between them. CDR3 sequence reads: CASSKQGYTEAFF. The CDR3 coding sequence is TGTGCCAGCAGCAAGCAGGGGTACACTGAAGCTTTCTTT. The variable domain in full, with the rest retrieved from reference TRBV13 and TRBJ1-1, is AAGVIQSPRHLIKEKRETATLKCYPIPRHDTVYWYQQGPGQDPQFLISFYEKMQSDKGSIPDRFSAQQFSDYHSELNMSSLELGDSALYFCASSKQGYTEAFFGQGTRLTVV.

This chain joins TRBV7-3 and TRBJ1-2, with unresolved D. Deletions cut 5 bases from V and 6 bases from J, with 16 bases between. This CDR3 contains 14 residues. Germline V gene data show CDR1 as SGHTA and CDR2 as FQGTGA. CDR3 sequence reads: CASSLGSFGNGYTF. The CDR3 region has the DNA TGTGCCAGCAGCCTGGGGAGTTTTGGGAATGGCTACACCTTC. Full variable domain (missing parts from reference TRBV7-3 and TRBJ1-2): GAGVSQTPSNKVTEKGKYVELRCDPISGHTALYWYRQSLGQGPEFLIYFQGTGAADDSGLPNDRFFAVRPEGSVSTLKIQRTERGDSAVYLCASSLGSFGNGYTFGSGTRLTVV.

In DNA form, the CDR3 reads TGCGCCAGCAGCTTGGCGACGGGAGGAGAGGAGACCCAGTACTTC. It encodes CASSLATGGEETQYF. The chain recombines TRBV5-1 with TRBJ2-5; 7 nucleotides match TRBD2. Germline V gives CDR1 SGHRS, CDR2 YFSETQ. This CDR3 has 15 residues. Trimming removed 0 bases from V and 5 bases from J; junction bases left unmatched: 7. Full variable domain (rest looked up from reference TRBV5-1 and TRBJ2-5): KAGVTQTPRYLIKTRGQQVTLSCSPISGHRSVSWYQQTPGQGLQFLFEYFSETQRNKGNFPGRFSGRQFSNSRSEMNVSTLELGDSALYLCASSLATGGEETQYFGPGTRLLVL.

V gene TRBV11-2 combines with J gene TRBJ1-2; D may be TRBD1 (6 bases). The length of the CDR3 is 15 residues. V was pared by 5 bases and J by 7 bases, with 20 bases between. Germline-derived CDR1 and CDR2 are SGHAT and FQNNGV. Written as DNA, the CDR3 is TGTGCCAGCAGCGAACGGGACATCCTATACGGTGGCTACACCTTC. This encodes CASSERDILYGGYTF. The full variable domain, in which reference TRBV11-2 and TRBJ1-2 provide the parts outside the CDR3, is EAGVAQSPRYKIIEKRQSVAFWCNPISGHATLYWYQQILGQGPKLLIQFQNNGVVDDSQLPKDRFSAERLKGVDSTLKIQPAKLEDSAVYLCASSERDILYGGYTFGSGTRLTVV.

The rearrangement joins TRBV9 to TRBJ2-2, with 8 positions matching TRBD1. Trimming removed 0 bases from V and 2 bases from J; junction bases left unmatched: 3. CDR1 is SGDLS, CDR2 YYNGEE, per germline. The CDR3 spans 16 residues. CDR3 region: CASSVGDRTNTGELFF. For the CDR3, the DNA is TGTGCCAGCAGCGTAGGGGACAGGACAAACACCGGGGAGCTGTTTTTT.

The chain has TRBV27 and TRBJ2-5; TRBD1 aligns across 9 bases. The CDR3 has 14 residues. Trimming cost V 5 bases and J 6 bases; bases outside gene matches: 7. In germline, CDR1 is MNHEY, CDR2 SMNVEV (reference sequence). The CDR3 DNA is TGTGCCAGCAGTGTAACAGGGGGCGGGAAGACCCAGTACTTC. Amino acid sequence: CASSVTGGGKTQYF.

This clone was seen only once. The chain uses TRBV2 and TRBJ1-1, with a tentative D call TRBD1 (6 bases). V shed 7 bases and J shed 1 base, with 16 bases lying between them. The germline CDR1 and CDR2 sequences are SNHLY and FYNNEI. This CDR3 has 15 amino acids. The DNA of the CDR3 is TGTGCCAGCACCCCGACGGACAGCAAGAACACTGAAGCTTTCTTT. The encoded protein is CASTPTDSKNTEAFF.

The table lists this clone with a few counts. CDR3 nucleotide sequence: TGTGCCAGTAGTCACGACAGGGGCGGCACTGAAGCTTTCTTT. Translated: CASSHDRGGTEAFF. The chain combines TRBV19 with TRBJ1-1; 8 bases map to TRBD1. V lost 5 bases, J lost 4 bases, and 6 bases stayed unmatched. The CDR3 has 14 residues. From germline, CDR1 is LNHDA and CDR2 SQIVND (reference sequence).

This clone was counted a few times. CDR3 protein: CATSDPWAPQGFIDTQYF. CDR3 in DNA: TGTGCCACCAGTGATCCCTGGGCCCCACAGGGGTTTATAGATACGCAGTATTTT. The V and J genes are TRBV24-1 and TRBJ2-3; TRBD1 agrees at 7 bases. This CDR3 contains 18 residues. Germline CDR1 reads KGHDR; CDR2 reads SFDVKD. The junction had 16 bases not matched to a gene; V was cut back by 3 bases and J by 5 bases.

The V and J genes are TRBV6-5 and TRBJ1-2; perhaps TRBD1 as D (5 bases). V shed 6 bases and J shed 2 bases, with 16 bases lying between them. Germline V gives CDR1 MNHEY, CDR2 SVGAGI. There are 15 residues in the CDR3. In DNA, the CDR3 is TGTGCCAGCAGCTCCCGCAGCGGGGCCAACTATGGCTACACCTTC. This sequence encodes CASSSRSGANYGYTF.

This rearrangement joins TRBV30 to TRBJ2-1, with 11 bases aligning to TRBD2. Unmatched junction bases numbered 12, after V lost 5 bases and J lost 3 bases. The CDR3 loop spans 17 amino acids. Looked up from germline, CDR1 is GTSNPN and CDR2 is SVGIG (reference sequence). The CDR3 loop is CAWSGLAGANYYNEQFF. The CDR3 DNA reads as TGTGCCTGGTCCGGACTAGCGGGCGCTAACTACTACAATGAGCAGTTCTTC.

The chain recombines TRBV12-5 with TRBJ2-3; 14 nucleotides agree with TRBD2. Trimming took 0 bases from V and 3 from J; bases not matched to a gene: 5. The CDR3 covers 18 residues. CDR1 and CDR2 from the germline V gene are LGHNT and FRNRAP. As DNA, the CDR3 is TGTGCTAGTGGTTTGGTCCTGACTAGCGGGAGGGAGACAGATACGCAGTATTTT. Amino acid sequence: CASGLVLTSGRETDTQYF.

For the CDR3, the DNA is TGCGCCAGCAGCTTTAGCGGGGCACTGTACCAAGAGACCCAGTACTTC. This sequence encodes CASSFSGALYQETQYF. The chain has TRBV5-1 and TRBJ2-5; 8 positions agree with TRBD2. CDR1 and CDR2 (germline): SGHRS, YFSETQ. CDR3 length: 16 residues. V lost 2 bases and J lost 0; bases outside the gene matches: 6.

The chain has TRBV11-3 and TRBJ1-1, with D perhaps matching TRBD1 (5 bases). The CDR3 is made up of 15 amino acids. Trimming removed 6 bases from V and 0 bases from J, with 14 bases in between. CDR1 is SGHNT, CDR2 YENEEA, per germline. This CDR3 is CASSYRTGMNTEAFF. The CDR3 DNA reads TGTGCCAGCAGTTACAGGACGGGCATGAACACTGAAGCTTTCTTT.

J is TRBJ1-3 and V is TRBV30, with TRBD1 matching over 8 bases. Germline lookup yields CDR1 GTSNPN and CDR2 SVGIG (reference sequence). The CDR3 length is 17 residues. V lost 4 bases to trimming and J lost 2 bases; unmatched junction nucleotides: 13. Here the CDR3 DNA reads TGTGCCTGGACCGGAACCAGGGGGCGGTTTACTGGAAACACCATATATTTT. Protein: CAWTGTRGRFTGNTIYF. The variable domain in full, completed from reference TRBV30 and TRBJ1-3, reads SQTIHQWPATLVQPVGSPLSLECTVEGTSNPNLYWYRQAAGRGLQLLFYSVGIGQISSEVPQNLSASRPQDRQFILSSKKLLLSDSGFYLCAWTGTRGRFTGNTIYFGEGSWLTVV.

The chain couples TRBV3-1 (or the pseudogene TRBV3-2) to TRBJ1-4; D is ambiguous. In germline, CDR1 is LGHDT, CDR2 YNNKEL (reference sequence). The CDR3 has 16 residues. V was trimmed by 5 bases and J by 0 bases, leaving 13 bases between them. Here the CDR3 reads CASSSRLAATNEKLFF. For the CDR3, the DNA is TGTGCCAGCAGCTCGCGGCTCGCAGCAACTAATGAAAAACTGTTTTTT.

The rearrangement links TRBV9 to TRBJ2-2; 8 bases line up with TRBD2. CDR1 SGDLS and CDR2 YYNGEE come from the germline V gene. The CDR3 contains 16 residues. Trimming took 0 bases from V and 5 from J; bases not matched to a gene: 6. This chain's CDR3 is CASSVGPAGDTGELFF. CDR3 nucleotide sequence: TGTGCCAGCAGCGTAGGCCCAGCGGGGGATACCGGGGAGCTGTTTTTT.

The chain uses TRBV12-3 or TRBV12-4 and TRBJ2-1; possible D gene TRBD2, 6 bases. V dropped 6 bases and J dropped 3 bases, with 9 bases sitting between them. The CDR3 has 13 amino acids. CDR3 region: CASSLDYYNEQFF. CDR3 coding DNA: TGTGCCAGCAGCCTGGACTACTACAATGAGCAGTTCTTC.

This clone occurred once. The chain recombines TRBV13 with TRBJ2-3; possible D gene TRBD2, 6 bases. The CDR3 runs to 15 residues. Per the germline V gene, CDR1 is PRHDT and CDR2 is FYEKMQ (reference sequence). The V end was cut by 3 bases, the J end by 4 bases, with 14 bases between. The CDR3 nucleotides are TGTGCCAGCAGCTTGGGCGGGAAGGGACCAGATACGCAGTATTTT. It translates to CASSLGGKGPDTQYF.

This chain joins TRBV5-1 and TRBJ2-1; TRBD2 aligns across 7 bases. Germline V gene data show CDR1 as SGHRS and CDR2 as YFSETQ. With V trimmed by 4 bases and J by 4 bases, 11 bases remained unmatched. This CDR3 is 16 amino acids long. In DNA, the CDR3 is TGCGCCAGCAGCCCCCGGGCGGTGGGAGGGTACAATGAGCAGTTCTTC. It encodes CASSPRAVGGYNEQFF.